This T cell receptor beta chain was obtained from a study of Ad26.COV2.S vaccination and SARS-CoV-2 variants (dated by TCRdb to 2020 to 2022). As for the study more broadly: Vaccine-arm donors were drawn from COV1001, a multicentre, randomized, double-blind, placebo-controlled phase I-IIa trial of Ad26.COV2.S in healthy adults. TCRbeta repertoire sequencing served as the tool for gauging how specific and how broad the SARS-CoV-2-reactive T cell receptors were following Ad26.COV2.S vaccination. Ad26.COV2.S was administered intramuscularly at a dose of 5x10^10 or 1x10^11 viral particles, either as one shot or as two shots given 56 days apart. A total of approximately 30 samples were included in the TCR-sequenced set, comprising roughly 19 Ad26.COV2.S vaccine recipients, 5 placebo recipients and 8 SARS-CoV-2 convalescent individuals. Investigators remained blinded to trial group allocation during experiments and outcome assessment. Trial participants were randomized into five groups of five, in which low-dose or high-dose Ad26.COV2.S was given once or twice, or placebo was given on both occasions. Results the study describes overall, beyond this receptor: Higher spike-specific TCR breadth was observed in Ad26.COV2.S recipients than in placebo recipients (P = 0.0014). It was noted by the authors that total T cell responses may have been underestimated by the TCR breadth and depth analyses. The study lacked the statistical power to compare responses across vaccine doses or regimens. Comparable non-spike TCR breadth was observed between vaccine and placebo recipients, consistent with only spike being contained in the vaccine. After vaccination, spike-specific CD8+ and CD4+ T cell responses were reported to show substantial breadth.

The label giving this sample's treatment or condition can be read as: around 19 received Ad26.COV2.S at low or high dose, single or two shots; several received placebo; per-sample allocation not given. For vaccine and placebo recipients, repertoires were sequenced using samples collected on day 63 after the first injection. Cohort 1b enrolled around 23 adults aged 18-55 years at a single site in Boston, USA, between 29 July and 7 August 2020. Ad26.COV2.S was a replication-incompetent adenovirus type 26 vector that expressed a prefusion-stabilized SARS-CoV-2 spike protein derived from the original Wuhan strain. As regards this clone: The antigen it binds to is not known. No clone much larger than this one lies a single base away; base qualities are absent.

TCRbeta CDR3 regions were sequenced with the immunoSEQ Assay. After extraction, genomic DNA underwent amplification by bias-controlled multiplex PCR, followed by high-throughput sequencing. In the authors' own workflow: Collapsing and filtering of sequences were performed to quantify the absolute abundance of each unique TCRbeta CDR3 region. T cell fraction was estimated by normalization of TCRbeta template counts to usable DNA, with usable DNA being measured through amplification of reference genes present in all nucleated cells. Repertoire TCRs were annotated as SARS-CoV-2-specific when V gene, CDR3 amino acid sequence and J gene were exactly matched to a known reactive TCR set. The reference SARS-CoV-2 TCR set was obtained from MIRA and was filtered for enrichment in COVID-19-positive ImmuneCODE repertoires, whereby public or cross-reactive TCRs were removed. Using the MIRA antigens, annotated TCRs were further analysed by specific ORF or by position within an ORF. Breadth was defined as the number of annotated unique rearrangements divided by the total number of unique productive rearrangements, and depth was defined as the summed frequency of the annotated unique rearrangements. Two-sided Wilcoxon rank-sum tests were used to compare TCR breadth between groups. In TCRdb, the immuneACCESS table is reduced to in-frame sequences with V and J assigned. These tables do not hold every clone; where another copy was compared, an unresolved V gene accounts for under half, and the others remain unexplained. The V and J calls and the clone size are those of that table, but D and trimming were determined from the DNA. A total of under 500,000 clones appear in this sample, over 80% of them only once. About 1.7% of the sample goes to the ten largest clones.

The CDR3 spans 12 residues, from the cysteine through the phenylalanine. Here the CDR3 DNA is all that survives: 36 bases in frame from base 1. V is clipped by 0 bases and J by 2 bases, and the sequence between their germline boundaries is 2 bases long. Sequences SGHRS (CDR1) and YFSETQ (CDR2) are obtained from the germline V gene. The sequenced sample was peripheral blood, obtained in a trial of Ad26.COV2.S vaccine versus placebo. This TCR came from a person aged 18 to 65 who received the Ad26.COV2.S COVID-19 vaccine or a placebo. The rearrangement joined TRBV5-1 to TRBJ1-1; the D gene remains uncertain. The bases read TGCGCCAGCAGCTTGGCTAACACTGAAGCTTTCTTT. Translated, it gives CASSLANTEAFF.